What follows are 19 T cell receptor beta chains derived from one specimen sequenced in a study of pediatric ulcerative colitis. The data were produced by immunoSEQ multiplex PCR, yet TCRdb's version contains in-frame clones alone and is incomplete. The sample shows tens of thousands of clones, 65% to 85% of them seen only once. The rectum was sampled with one to two pinch biopsies at colonoscopy. The specimen was gut tissue. The source of these receptors is a boy aged 10-17 years with severe ulcerative colitis.

The chain uses TRBV6-5 and TRBJ1-4; D gene unclear. V gave up 5 bases and J gave up 6 bases, with 13 bases separating them. Germline V gene lookup returns CDR1 MNHEY and CDR2 SVGAGI. The CDR3 runs to 14 residues. The DNA for the CDR3 is TGTGCCAGCAGTCCGCCCGGTCTGGATGAAAAACTGTTTTTT. Translated: CASSPPGLDEKLFF.

The chain is built from TRBV5-1 and TRBJ2-7, with D unclear. Trimming took 0 bases from V and 2 from J, leaving 6 bases between them. The length of the CDR3 is 13 residues. The germline gives CDR1 SGHRS, CDR2 YFSETQ. The CDR3 nucleotides read TGCGCCAGCAGCTTGGAGGCAGCCTACGAGCAGTACTTC. It is translated as CASSLEAAYEQYF.

The chain joins TRBV5-1 to TRBJ2-5; the D is unclear. V was pared by 0 bases and J by 2 bases, with 11 bases between. The CDR3 consists of 15 residues. Germline CDR1 is SGHRS and CDR2 is YFSETQ. The CDR3 sequence is CASSLAPGLQETQYF. The CDR3, as DNA: TGCGCCAGCAGCTTGGCCCCCGGGCTGCAAGAGACCCAGTACTTC.

This clone was observed a single time. This chain uses TRBV4-2 with TRBJ2-2; D is unclear. The length of the CDR3 is 13 residues. With 0 bases removed from V and 5 bases from J, the gap between germline ends came to 4 bases. Germline values: CDR1 LGHNA, CDR2 YNFKEQ. The CDR3 DNA reads TGTGCCAGCAGCCAAGAGCAAACCGGGGAGCTGTTTTTT. This codes for CASSQEQTGELFF.

The rearrangement links TRBV5-1 to TRBJ1-2; 8 nucleotides line up with TRBD1. This CDR3 is built from 15 residues. Germline V gene lookup returns CDR1 SGHRS and CDR2 YFSETQ. V gave up 5 bases and J gave up 2 bases; unmatched junction bases: 8. In DNA form, the CDR3 reads TGCGCCAGCAGGTACCAGGGGGCTTACAACTATGGCTACACCTTC. The encoded protein is CASRYQGAYNYGYTF.

The rearrangement uses TRBV18 and TRBJ2-7; D not certain. The CDR3 covers 13 residues. V lost 3 bases, J lost 12 bases, and 18 bases lay in between. CDR1 KGHSH and CDR2 LQKENI come from the germline V gene. DNA of the CDR3: TGTGCCAGCTCACCCCCAGGCTCTTCAACAAGGTACTTC. Translating gives CASSPPGSSTRYF.

The rearrangement joins TRBV6-6 to TRBJ2-2; D is unresolved. CDR1 is MNHNY and CDR2 is SVGAGI in the germline V gene (reference sequence). The CDR3 has 11 amino acids. V lost 6 bases and J lost 5, with 4 bases in between. The CDR3 protein is CASRKTGELFF. The CDR3, as DNA: TGTGCCAGCAGAAAAACCGGGGAGCTGTTTTTT.

This chain links TRBV25-1 with TRBJ1-1; D is perhaps TRBD1 (5 bases). Trimming stripped 3 bases from V and 3 bases from J, with 14 bases between. The CDR3 covers 15 residues. Germline V lookup: CDR1 MGHDK, CDR2 SYGVNS. CDR3 sequence: CASSDPSGGDTEAFF. In DNA, the CDR3 is TGTGCCAGCAGTGATCCATCGGGGGGGGACACTGAAGCTTTCTTT.

V and J are TRBV4-1 and TRBJ2-3; D remains ambiguous. V lost 4 bases and J lost 0, with 14 bases in between. The CDR3 sequence is 16 residues long. Germline V gives CDR1 MGHRA, CDR2 YSYEKL. CDR3 DNA sequence: TGCGCCAGCAGCCTAGGACGAGCGCCCAGCACAGATACGCAGTATTTT. Translation: CASSLGRAPSTDTQYF.

The V and J genes are TRBV6-1 and TRBJ1-2; D call uncertain. The CDR3 consists of 12 residues. Trimming shortened V by 0 bases and J by 4 bases, and 3 bases separated the two germline ends. Germline values: CDR1 MNHNS, CDR2 SASEGT. CDR3 bases: TGTGCCAGCAGTGAAGCGCGCTATGGCTACACCTTC. Its protein product is CASSEARYGYTF.

V usage is TRBV10-2 and J usage is TRBJ2-3; 10 positions agree with TRBD2. The V and J ends lost 6 bases and 0 bases, in that order; junction bases with no gene match: 3. Germline V gene sequence: CDR1 WSHSY, CDR2 SAAADI. CDR3 size: 15 residues. CDR3 sequence reads: CASSQTSGSTDTQYF. In nucleotides, the CDR3 is TGCGCCAGCAGCCAGACTAGCGGGAGCACAGATACGCAGTATTTT.

This clone was detected a few times. The V gene is TRBV6-1, the J gene TRBJ1-4; 7 bases match TRBD1. Germline assignment: CDR1 MNHNS and CDR2 SASEGT. J lost 8 bases, V lost 6 bases, and 12 bases had no gene match. This CDR3 is 15 amino acids long. CDR3 residues: CASSRTGTDREKLFF. The CDR3, as DNA: TGTGCCAGCAGCAGAACGGGGACAGACAGGGAAAAACTGTTTTTT.

The chain recombines TRBV5-6 with TRBJ1-1; the D is unclear. The CDR3 covers 14 residues. With 4 bases removed from V and 0 bases from J, the gap between germline ends came to 10 bases. CDR1 is SGHDT and CDR2 is YYEEEE in the germline V gene. CDR3 sequence reads: CASSLGSLNTEAFF. The CDR3 DNA is TGTGCCAGCAGCCTGGGGTCCTTGAACACTGAAGCTTTCTTT.

The chain couples TRBV5-5 to TRBJ2-7; D not resolved. V was pared by 3 bases and J by 8 bases, with 9 bases between. Germline CDR1 reads SGHKS; CDR2 reads YYEKEE (reference sequence). The CDR3 spans 11 residues. The CDR3 sequence is CASSSQAKQYF. The DNA for the CDR3 is TGTGCCAGCAGCTCCCAGGCCAAGCAGTACTTC.

The rearrangement links TRBV6-5 to TRBJ1-1, with D unresolved. The CDR3 runs to 14 residues. CDR1 is MNHEY and CDR2 is SVGAGI in the germline V gene. V lost 6 bases, J lost 3 bases, and 14 bases lay in between. CDR3 in amino acids: CASSPQWEDTEAFF. The CDR3 DNA sequence: TGTGCCAGCAGCCCCCAATGGGAGGACACTGAAGCTTTCTTT.

The CDR3 region has the DNA TGCGCCAGCAGCTCGGAGGTAGGGGCTGGTGGCTACACCTTC. It specifies CASSSEVGAGGYTF. The rearrangement uses TRBV5-1 and TRBJ1-2, with a tentative D call TRBD1 (5 bases). The CDR3 length is 14 residues. The germline V and J ends were trimmed by 3 bases and 7 bases, with 16 bases remaining between them. The germline CDR1 and CDR2 sequences are SGHRS and YFSETQ. Supplemented by reference TRBV5-1 and TRBJ1-2, the full variable domain reads KAGVTQTPRYLIKTRGQQVTLSCSPISGHRSVSWYQQTPGQGLQFLFEYFSETQRNKGNFPGRFSGRQFSNSRSEMNVSTLELGDSALYLCASSSEVGAGGYTFGSGTRLTVV.

The genes are TRBV5-8 and TRBJ2-3, with D possibly being TRBD1 (6 bases). V lost 4 bases, J lost 8 bases, and 14 bases lay in between. CDR3 length: 13 residues. Germline V gene data show CDR1 as SGHTS and CDR2 as YDEGEE. CDR3 region: CASSAGAGGTQYF. The DNA of the CDR3 is TGTGCCAGCAGCGCAGGGGCAGGCGGTACGCAGTATTTT.

The chain uses TRBV19 and TRBJ2-7; D unclear. This CDR3 has 14 amino acids. The ends were cut back, 5 bases at V and 1 base at J, with 12 bases in the middle. Germline V gene data show CDR1 as LNHDA and CDR2 as SQIVND (reference sequence). As DNA, the CDR3 is TGTGCCAGTAGTCTCTCCGGGCCATCCTACGAGCAGTACTTC. It translates to CASSLSGPSYEQYF.

The gene calls are TRBV11-2 and TRBJ2-7, with 7 bases that match TRBD1. There are 14 residues in the CDR3. CDR1 and CDR2 from the germline V gene are SGHAT and FQNNGV. Trimming cost V 5 bases and J 4 bases; bases outside gene matches: 8. The CDR3 nucleotides are TGTGCCAGCAGCCGCCAGGGACAGCTATACGAGCAGTACTTC. Translation: CASSRQGQLYEQYF.